This TCR beta chain was observed in a study of cytomegalovirus exposure and HLA in healthy donors. General study results and limits: A list of approximately 160 TCR beta chains associated with cytomegalovirus was given. DRB1 showed the most TCR associations and HLA-C the fewest in a later analysis, as rates varied by HLA locus. The authors assumed roughly uniform sequencing depth across donors for presence/absence analyses.

The PCR was carried out with 60 Vbeta primers and 13 Jbeta primers. Sequencing used immunoSEQ multiplex PCR; TCRdb keeps in-frame clones, though not all of them. The data show about 110,000 clones, with around 76% seen just once and approximately 2.4% held by the top ten. This CDR3 comprises 13 residues. V gave up 1 base and J gave up 7 bases; unmatched junction bases: 1. The germline V gene has CDR1 SEHNR and CDR2 FQNEAQ (reference sequence). Notes on this clone: Its target is unknown.

The source material was PBMCs. The chain links TRBV7-9 to TRBJ2-5, with TRBD2 identical over 9 bases. The receptor was isolated from a man younger than 35 in good health and CMV-seronegative. CDR3 protein: CASSLELAGTQYF. The CDR3 DNA follows: TGTGCCAGCAGCTTAGAACTAGCGGGGACCCAGTACTTC.